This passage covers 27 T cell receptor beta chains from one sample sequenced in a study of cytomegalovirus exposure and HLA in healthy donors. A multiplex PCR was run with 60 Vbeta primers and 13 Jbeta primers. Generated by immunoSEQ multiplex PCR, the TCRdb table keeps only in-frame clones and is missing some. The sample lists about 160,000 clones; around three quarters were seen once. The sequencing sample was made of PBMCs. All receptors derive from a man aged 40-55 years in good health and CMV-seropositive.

CDR3 DNA sequence: TGTGCCAGCTTGAGGGTTGGAGGGTTGGAGACCCAGTACTTC. Amino acid sequence: CASLRVGGLETQYF. The chain carries TRBV6-1 and TRBJ2-5; D perhaps matches TRBD2 (6 bases). Germline lookup yields CDR1 MNHNS and CDR2 SASEGT. The CDR3 consists of 14 residues. Trimming pared 8 bases from V and 5 bases from J, leaving 18 bases between.

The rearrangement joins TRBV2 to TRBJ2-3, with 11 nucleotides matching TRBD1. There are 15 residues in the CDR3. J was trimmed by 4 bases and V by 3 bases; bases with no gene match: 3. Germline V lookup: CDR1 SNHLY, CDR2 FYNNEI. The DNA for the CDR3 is TGTGCCAGCAGTGACCGGACAGGGGGCGCAGATACGCAGTATTTT. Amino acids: CASSDRTGGADTQYF.

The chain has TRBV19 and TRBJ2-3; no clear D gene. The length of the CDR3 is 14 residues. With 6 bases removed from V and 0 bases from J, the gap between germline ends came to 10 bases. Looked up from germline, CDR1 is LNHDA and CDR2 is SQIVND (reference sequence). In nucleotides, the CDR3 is TGTGCCAGTAGCCTCCAGGCAAGCACAGATACGCAGTATTTT. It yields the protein CASSLQASTDTQYF.

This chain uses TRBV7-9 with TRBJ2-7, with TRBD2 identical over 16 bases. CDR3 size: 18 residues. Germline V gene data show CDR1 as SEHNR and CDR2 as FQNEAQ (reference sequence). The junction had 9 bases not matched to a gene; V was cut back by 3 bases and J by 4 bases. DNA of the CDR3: TGTGCCAGCAGCTTCGCCGGGACTAGCGGGAGGGTGAAGTACGAGCAGTACTTC. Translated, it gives CASSFAGTSGRVKYEQYF.

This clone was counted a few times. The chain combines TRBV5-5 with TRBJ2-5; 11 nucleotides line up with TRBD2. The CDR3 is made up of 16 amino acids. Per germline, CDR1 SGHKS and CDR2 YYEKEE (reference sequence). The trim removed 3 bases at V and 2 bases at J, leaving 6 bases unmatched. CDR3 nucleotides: TGTGCCAGCAGCTGGGGGGGACTAGCGGATCAAGAGACCCAGTACTTC. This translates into CASSWGGLADQETQYF. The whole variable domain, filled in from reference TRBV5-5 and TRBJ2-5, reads DAGVTQSPTHLIKTRGQQVTLRCSPISGHKSVSWYQQVLGQGPQFIFQYYEKEERGRGNFPDRFSARQFPNYSSELNVNALLLGDSALYLCASSWGGLADQETQYFGPGTRLLVL.

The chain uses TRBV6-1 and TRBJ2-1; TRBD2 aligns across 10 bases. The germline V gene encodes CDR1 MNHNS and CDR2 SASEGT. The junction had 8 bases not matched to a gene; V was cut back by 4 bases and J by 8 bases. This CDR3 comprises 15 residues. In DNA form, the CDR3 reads TGTGCCAGCAGTGCCCTAGCGGGAGTTTTCGATGAGCAGTTCTTC. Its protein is CASSALAGVFDEQFF.

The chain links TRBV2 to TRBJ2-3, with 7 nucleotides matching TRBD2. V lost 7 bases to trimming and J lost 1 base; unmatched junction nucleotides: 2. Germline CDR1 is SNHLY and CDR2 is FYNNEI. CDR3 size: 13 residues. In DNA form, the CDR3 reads TGTGCCAGCAAGCGGGATCGCACAGATACGCAGTATTTT. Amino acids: CASKRDRTDTQYF.

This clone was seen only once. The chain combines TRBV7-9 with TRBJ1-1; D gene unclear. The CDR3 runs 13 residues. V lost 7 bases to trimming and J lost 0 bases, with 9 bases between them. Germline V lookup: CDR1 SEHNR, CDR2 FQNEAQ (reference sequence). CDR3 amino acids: CASTSPVNTEAFF. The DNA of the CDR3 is TGTGCCAGCACCTCTCCGGTGAACACTGAAGCTTTCTTT.

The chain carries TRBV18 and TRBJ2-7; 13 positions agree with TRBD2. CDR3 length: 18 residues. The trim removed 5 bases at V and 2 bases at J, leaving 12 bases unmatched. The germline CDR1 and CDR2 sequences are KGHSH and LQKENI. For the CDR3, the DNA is TGTGCCAGCTCAACTCTCCGGACTAGCGGGAGTAAGGCCTACGAGCAGTACTTC. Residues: CASSTLRTSGSKAYEQYF.

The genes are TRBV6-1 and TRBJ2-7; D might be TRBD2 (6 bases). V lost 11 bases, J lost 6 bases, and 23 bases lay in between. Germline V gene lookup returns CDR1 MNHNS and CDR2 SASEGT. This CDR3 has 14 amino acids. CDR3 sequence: CAHSTGTASVEQYF. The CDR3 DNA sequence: TGTGCCCATTCAACCGGGACTGCGAGTGTCGAGCAGTACTTC.

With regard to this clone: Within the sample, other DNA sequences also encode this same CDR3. CDR3 DNA: TGTGCCAGCAGCTTATTGGCGGGAGGAAGGGAGCAGTACTTC. Translated: CASSLLAGGREQYF. This chain links TRBV7-8 with TRBJ2-7; 8 bases agree with TRBD2. With V trimmed by 2 bases and J by 7 bases, 7 bases remained unmatched. CDR3 length: 14 amino acids. CDR1 is SGHVS and CDR2 is FQNEAQ in the germline V gene.

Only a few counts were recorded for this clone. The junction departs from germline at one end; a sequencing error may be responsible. Here the CDR3 reads CASSLVWDKGSSEQYF. The DNA for the CDR3 is TGTGCCAGCAGCTTGGTGTGGGACAAGGGGTCCTCCGAGCAGTACTTC. This sequence joins TRBV11-2 and TRBJ2-7, with D perhaps matching TRBD1 (6 bases). Germline V gene data show CDR1 as SGHAT and CDR2 as FQNNGV. The CDR3 is 16 amino acids.

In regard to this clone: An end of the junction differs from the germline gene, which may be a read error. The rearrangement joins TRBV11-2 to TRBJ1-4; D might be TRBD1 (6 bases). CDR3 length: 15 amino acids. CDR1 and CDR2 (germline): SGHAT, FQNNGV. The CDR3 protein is CTSSLGGRTNEKLFF. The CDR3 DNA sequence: TGTACCAGCAGCTTAGGGGGGCGCACTAATGAAAAACTGTTTTTT. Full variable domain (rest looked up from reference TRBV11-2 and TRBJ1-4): EAGVAQSPRYKIIEKRQSVAFWCNPISGHATLYWYQQILGQGPKLLIQFQNNGVVDDSQLPKDRFSAERLKGVDSTLKIQPAKLEDSAVYLCTSSLGGRTNEKLFFGSGTQLSVL.

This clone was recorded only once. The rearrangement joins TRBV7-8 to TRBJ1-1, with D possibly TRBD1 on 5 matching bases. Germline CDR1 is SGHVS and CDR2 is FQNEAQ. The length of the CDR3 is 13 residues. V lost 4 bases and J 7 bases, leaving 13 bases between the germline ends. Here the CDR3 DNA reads TGTGCCAGCAGCTCGACAGCTCGACGTGAAGCTTTCTTT. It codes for CASSSTARREAFF.

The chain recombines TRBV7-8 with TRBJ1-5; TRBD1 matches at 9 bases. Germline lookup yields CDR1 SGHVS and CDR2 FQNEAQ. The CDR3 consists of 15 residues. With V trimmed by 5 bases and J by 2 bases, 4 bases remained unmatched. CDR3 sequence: CASSIRQGGNQPQHF. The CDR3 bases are TGTGCCAGCAGCATAAGACAGGGGGGCAATCAGCCCCAGCATTTT.

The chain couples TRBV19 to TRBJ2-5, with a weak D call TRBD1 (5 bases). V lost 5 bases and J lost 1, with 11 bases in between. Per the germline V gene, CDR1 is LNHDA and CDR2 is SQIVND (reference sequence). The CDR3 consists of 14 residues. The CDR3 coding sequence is TGTGCCAGTAGTCCCGACAGTATCCAAGAGACCCAGTACTTC. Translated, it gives CASSPDSIQETQYF.

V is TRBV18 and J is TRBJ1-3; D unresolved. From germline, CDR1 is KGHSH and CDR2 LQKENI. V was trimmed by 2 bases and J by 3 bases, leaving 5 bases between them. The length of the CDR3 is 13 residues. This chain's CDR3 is CASSPSFGNTIYF. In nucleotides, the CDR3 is TGTGCCAGCTCACCAAGCTTTGGAAACACCATATATTTT.

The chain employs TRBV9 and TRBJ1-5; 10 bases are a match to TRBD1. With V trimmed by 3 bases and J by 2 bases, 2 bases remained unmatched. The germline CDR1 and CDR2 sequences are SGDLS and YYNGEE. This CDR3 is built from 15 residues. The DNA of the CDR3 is TGTGCCAGCAGCGCAGGACAGGGGGGCAATCAGCCCCAGCATTTT. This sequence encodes CASSAGQGGNQPQHF.

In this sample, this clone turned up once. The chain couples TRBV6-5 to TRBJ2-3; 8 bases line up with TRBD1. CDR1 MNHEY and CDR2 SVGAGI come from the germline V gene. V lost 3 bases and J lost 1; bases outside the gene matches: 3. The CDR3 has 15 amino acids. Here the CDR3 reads CASSYLGQGTDTQYF. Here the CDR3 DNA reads TGTGCCAGCAGTTATTTGGGACAGGGCACAGATACGCAGTATTTT.

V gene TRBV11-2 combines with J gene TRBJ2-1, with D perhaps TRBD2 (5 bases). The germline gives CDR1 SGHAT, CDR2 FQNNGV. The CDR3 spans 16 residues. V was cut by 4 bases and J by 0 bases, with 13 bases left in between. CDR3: CASSSRADSSYNEQFF. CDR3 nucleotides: TGTGCCAGCAGCTCCCGAGCGGATAGCTCCTACAATGAGCAGTTCTTC.

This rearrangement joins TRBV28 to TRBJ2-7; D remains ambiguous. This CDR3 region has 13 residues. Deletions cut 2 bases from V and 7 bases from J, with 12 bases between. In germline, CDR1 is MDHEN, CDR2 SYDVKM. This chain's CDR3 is CASSLKPIPEQYF. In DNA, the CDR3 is TGTGCCAGCAGTTTAAAGCCGATCCCGGAGCAGTACTTC.

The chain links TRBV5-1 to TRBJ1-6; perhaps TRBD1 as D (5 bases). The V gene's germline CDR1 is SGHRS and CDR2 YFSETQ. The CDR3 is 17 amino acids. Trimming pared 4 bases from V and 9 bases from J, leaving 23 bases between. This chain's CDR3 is CASSAWGTEVQSSPLHF. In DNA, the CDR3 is TGCGCCAGCAGCGCGTGGGGGACTGAAGTACAGAGTTCACCCCTCCACTTT. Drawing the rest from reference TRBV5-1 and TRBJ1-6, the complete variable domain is KAGVTQTPRYLIKTRGQQVTLSCSPISGHRSVSWYQQTPGQGLQFLFEYFSETQRNKGNFPGRFSGRQFSNSRSEMNVSTLELGDSALYLCASSAWGTEVQSSPLHFGNGTRLTVT.

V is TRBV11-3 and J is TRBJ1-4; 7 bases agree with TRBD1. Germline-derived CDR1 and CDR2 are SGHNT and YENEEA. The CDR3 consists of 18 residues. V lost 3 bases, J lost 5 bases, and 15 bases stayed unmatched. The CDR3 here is CASSFRLRRDSKNEKLFF. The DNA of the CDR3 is TGTGCCAGCAGCTTCAGACTAAGACGGGACAGCAAGAATGAAAAACTGTTTTTT.

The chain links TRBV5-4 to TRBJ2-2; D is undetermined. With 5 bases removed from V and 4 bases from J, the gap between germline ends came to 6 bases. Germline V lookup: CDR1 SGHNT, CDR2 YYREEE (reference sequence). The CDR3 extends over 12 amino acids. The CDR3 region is CASSGPTGELFF. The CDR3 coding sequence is TGTGCCAGCAGTGGCCCCACCGGGGAGCTGTTTTTT.

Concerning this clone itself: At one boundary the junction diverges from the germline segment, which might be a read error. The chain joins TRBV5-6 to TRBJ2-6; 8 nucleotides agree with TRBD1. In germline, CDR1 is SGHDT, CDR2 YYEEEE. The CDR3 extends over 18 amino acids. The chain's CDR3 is CASSFTSGGGAGANGLTF. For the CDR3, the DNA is TGTGCCAGCAGCTTTACTTCAGGGGGCGGAGCTGGGGCCAACGGCCTGACTTTC.

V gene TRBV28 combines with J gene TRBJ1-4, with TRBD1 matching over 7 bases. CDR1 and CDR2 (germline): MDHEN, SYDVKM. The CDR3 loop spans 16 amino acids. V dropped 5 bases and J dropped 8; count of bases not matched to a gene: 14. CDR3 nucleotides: TGTGCCAGCAGTCCTTCTTCGACAGGGACTTGGGAAAAACTGTTTTTT. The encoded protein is CASSPSSTGTWEKLFF.

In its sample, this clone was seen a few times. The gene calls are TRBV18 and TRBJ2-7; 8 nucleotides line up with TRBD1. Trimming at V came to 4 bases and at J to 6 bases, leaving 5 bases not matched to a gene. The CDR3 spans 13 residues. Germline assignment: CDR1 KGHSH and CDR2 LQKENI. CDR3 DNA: TGTGCCAGCTCACGTCAGGGGGCGGCCGAGCAGTACTTC. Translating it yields CASSRQGAAEQYF.